The 4 T cell receptor beta chains reported below all come from one sample, sequenced in a study of blood T cell repertoires in COVID-19. TCRdb keeps only in-frame clones here, not all; method: immunoSEQ multiplex PCR. Of approximately 170,000 clones in the sample, approximately 91% were seen once. Source material: peripheral blood. The receptors originated from a man younger than 35 with COVID-19, enrolled during active disease.

V gene TRBV9 combines with J gene TRBJ2-3, with a tentative D call TRBD2 (6 bases). CDR3 length: 15 amino acids. The V gene's germline CDR1 is SGDLS and CDR2 YYNGEE. V was trimmed by 1 base and J by 4 bases, leaving 13 bases between them. The CDR3 DNA reads as TGTGCCAGCAGCGTATATATAGGAGGGGCAGATACGCAGTATTTT. It is translated as CASSVYIGGADTQYF.

The chain carries TRBV27 and TRBJ2-1; the match to TRBD1 covers 8 bases. The CDR3 is made up of 16 amino acids. Per germline, CDR1 MNHEY and CDR2 SMNVEV (reference sequence). V was clipped by 4 bases and J by 5 bases; unmatched bases: 10. Written as DNA, the CDR3 is TGTGCCAGCAGTTCCGGACAGGGAAGAATGGACAATGAGCAGTTCTTC. Translating gives CASSSGQGRMDNEQFF.

This clone was recorded once. This chain uses TRBV29-1 with TRBJ2-7, with a tentative D call TRBD1 (5 bases). Germline loops: CDR1 SQVTM, CDR2 ANQGSEA. Between the trimmed V and J ends, which lost 3 bases and 5 bases, there was a span of 14 bases. The CDR3 is 13 amino acids. The CDR3 coding sequence is TGCAGCGTTGACTACGGCCAGGGCCACGAGCAGTACTTC. Translation: CSVDYGQGHEQYF.

Of note for this clone: At one boundary the junction diverges from the germline segment, which might be a read error. The chain employs TRBV19 and TRBJ2-2; D gene unclear. The germline V gene has CDR1 LNHDA and CDR2 SQIVND (reference sequence). This CDR3 has 12 residues. The chain's CDR3 is CASSMNSGELFF. In DNA, the CDR3 is TGTGCCAGTAGTATGAACAGCGGGGAGCTGTTTTTT.